This TCR beta chain came from a study of control samples from healthy donors and cancer patients. CDR3 length: 13 amino acids. The germline CDR1 and CDR2 sequences are MRHNA and SNTAGT. V trimming: 4 bases; J trimming: 7 bases; junction bases outside the gene matches: 3. Method: immunoSEQ multiplex PCR; TCRdb's copy keeps in-frame clones and lacks some. The repertoire holds roughly 84,000 clones, with 91% as singletons. The source is a man aged 50 to 59 in good health. The genes are TRBV6-4 and TRBJ2-1; TRBD1 aligns across 8 bases. The source material was blood. The CDR3 is CASSGQGTNEQFF. CDR3 DNA sequence: TGTGCCAGCAGTGGACAGGGGACAAATGAGCAGTTCTTC.